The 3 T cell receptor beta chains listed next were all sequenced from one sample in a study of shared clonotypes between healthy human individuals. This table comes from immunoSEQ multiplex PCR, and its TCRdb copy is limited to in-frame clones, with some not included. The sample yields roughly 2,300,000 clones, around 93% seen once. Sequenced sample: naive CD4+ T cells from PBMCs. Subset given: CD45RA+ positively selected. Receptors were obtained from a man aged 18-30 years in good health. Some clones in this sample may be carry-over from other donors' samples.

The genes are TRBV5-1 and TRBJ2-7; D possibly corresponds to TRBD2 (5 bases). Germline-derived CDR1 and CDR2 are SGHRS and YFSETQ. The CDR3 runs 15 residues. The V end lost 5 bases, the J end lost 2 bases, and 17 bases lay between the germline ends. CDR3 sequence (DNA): TGCGCCAGCAGTTCGACATCGGGGAACCCCTACGAGCAGTACTTC. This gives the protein CASSSTSGNPYEQYF.

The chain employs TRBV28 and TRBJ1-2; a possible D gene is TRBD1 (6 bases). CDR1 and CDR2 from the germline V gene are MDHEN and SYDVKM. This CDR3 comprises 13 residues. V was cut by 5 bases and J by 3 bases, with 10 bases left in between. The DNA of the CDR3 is TGTGCCAGCAGTCCTGGACAGTACTATGGCTACACCTTC. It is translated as CASSPGQYYGYTF.

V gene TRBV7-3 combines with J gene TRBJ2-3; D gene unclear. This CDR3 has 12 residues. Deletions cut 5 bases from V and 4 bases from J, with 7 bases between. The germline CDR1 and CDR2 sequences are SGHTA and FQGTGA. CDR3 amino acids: CASSKGADTQYF. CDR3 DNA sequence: TGTGCCAGCAGCAAGGGTGCAGATACGCAGTATTTT. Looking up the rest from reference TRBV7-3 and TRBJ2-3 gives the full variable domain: GAGVSQTPSNKVTEKGKYVELRCDPISGHTALYWYRQSLGQGPEFLIYFQGTGAADDSGLPNDRFFAVRPEGSVSTLKIQRTERGDSAVYLCASSKGADTQYFGPGTRLTVL.